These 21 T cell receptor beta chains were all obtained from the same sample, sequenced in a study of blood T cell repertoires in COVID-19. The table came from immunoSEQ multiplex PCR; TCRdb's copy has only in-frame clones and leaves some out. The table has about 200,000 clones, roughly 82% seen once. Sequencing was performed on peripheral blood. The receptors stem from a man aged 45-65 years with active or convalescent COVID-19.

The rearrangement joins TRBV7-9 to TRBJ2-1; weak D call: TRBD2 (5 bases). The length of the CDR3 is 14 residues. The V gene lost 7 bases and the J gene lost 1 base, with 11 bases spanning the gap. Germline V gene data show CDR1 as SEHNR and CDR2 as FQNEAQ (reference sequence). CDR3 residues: CASTLSGSYNEQFF. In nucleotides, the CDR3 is TGTGCCAGCACGCTCTCGGGGTCCTACAATGAGCAGTTCTTC.

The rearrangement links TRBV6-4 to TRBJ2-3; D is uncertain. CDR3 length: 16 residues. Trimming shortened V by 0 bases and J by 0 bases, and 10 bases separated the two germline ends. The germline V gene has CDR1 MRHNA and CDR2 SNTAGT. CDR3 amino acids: CASSDSTPASTDTQYF. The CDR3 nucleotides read TGTGCCAGCAGTGACTCAACTCCCGCTAGCACAGATACGCAGTATTTT.

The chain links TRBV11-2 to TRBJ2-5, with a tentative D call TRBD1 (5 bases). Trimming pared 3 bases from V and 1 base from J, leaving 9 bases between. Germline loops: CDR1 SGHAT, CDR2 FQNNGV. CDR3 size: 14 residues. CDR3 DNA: TGTGCCAGCAGCTTCGGCAGGGCCCAAGAGACCCAGTACTTC. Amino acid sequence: CASSFGRAQETQYF.

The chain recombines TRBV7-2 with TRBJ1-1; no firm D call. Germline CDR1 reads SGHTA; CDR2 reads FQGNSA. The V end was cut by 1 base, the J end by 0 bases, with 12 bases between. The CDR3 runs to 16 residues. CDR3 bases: TGTGCCAGCAGCTTAGTGGGCCGGCACATGAACACTGAAGCTTTCTTT. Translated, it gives CASSLVGRHMNTEAFF.

The CDR3: CASSPSPDYEQYV. CDR3 nucleotide sequence: TGTGCCAGCTCACCAAGCCCCGACTACGAGCAGTACGTC. The chain carries TRBV18 and TRBJ2-7; D not certain. This CDR3 is 13 amino acids long. V was pared by 2 bases and J by 3 bases, with 8 bases between. Germline V gene sequence: CDR1 KGHSH, CDR2 LQKENI.

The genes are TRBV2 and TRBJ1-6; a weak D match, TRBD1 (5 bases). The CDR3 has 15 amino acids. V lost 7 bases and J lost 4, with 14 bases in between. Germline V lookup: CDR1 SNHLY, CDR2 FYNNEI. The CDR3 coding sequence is TGTGCCAGCAAAGACAGCTTTCTTTATAATTCACCCCTCCACTTT. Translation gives CASKDSFLYNSPLHF. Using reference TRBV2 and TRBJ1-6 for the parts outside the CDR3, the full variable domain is EPEVTQTPSHQVTQMGQEVILRCVPISNHLYFYWYRQILGQKVEFLVSFYNNEISEKSEIFDDQFSVERPDGSNFTLKIRSTKLEDSAMYFCASKDSFLYNSPLHFGNGTRLTVT.

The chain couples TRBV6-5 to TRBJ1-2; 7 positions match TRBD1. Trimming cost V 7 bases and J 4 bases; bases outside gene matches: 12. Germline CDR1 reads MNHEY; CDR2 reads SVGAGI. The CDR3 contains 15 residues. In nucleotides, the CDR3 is TGTGCCAGCAACGGAGGACAGGCTGGGATCTATGGCTACACCTTC. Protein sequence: CASNGGQAGIYGYTF.

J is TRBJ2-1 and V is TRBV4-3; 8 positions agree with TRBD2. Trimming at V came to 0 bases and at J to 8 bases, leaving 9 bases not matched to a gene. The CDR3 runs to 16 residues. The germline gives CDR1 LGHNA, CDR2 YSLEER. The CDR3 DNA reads TGCGCCAGCAGCCAAGAAGGGACCGGGAGGGTGCATGAGCAGTTCTTC. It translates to CASSQEGTGRVHEQFF.

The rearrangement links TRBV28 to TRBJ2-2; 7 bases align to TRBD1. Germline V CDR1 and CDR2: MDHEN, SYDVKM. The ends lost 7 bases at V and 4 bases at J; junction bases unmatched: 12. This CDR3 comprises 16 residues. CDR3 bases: TGTGCCAGCACCCAAAGGGGGCGAGGAGGCACCGGGGAGCTGTTTTTT. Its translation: CASTQRGRGGTGELFF.

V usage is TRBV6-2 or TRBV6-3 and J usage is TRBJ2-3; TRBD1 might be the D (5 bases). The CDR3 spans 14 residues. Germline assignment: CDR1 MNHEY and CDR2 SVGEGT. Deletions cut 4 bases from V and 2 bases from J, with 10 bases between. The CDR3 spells CASSFRQITDTQYF. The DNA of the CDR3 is TGTGCCAGCAGTTTTAGACAGATCACAGATACGCAGTATTTT.

As DNA, the CDR3 is TGTGCCAGCTCACCAAACATCGTAGATACGCAGTATTTT. Protein product: CASSPNIVDTQYF. The chain uses TRBV18 and TRBJ2-3; D unresolved. CDR1 and CDR2 (germline): KGHSH, LQKENI. CDR3 length: 13 residues. With 2 bases removed from V and 5 bases from J, the gap between germline ends came to 8 bases.

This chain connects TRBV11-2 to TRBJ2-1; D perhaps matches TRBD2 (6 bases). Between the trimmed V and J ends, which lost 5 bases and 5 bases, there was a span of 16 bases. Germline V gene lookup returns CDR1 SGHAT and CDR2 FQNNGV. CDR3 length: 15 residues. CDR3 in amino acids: CASSKFTGTHNEQFF. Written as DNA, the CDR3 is TGTGCCAGCAGCAAATTCACCGGGACTCACAATGAGCAGTTCTTC.

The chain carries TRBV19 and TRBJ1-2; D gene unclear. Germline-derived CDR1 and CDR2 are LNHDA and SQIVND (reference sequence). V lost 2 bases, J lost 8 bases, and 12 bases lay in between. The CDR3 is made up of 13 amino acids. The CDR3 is CASSISRVGGYTF. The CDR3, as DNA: TGTGCCAGTAGTATATCCCGGGTCGGGGGCTACACCTTC.

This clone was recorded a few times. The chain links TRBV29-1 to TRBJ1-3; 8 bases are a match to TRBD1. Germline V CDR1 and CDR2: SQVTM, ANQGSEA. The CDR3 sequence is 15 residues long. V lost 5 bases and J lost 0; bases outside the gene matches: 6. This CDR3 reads CSVLDREDSGNTIYF. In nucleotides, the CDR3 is TGCAGCGTTTTGGACAGGGAGGACTCTGGAAACACCATATATTTT.

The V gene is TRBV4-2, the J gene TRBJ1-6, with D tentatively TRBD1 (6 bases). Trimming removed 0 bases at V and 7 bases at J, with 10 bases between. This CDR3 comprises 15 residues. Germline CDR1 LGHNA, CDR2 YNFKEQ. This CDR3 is CASSQESGQNSPLHF. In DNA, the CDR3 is TGTGCCAGCAGCCAAGAGTCAGGACAGAATTCACCCCTCCACTTT.

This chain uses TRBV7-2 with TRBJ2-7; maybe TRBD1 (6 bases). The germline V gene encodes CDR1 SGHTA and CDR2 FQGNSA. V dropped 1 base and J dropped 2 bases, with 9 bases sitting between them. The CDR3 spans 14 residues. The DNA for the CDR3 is TGTGCCAGCAGCTTAGGGTGGGACACCTACGAGCAGTACTTC. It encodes CASSLGWDTYEQYF.

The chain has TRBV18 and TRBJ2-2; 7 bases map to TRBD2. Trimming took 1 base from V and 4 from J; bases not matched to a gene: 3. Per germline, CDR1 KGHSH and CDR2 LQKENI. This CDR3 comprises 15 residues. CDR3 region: CASSPLREPTGELFF. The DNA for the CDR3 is TGTGCCAGCTCACCACTGCGGGAGCCCACCGGGGAGCTGTTTTTT.

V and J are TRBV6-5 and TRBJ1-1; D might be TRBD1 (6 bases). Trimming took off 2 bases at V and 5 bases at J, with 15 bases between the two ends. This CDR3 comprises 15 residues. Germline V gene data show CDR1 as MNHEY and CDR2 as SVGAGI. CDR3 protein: CASSYIRIRGTEAFF. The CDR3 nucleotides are TGTGCCAGCAGTTACATTAGGATCAGGGGAACTGAAGCTTTCTTT.

The chain's CDR3 is CAIKSGGGVGDTQYF. The CDR3 coding sequence is TGTGCCATCAAGTCAGGCGGGGGGGTTGGAGATACGCAGTATTTT. The chain combines TRBV10-3 with TRBJ2-3; 9 positions agree with TRBD2. CDR1 is ENHRY and CDR2 is SYGVKD in the germline V gene. The V and J ends lost 7 bases and 5 bases, in that order; junction bases with no gene match: 10. This CDR3 has 15 amino acids.

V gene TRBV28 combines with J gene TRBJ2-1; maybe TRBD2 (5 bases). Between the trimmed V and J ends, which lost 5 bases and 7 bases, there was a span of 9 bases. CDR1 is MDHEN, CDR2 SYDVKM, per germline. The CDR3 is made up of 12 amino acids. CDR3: CASSARGNEQFF. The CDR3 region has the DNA TGTGCCAGCAGTGCTAGAGGGAATGAGCAGTTCTTC.

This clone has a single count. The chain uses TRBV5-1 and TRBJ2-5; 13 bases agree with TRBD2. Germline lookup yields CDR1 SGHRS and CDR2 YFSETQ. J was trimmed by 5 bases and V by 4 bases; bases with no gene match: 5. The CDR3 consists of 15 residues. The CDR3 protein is CASSRGLAGDETQYF. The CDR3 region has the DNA TGCGCCAGCAGCCGAGGACTAGCGGGAGATGAGACCCAGTACTTC.